A selection of T cell receptor beta chains follows, all from one sample in a study of cytomegalovirus exposure and HLA in healthy donors. Sequencing used immunoSEQ multiplex PCR; TCRdb keeps in-frame clones, though not all of them. The repertoire consists of about 97,000 clones, with 63% occurring once and the leading ten covering more than 4.5%. The sequenced sample was PBMCs. The receptors come from a human donor in good health. The CDR3 runs from the conserved cysteine through the conserved F or W. D genes are given only for firm matches. Clone size, where shown, is once, few, many, or a class for clones that have expanded.

clone size,V gene,D gene,J gene,CDR3 DNA,CDR3 protein
.,TRBV2,TRBD2,TRBJ2-1,TGTGCCAGCAGTGTAAGGACTAGGAATGAGCAGTTCTTC,CASSVRTRNEQFF
.,TRBV7-2,.,TRBJ2-5,TGTGCCAGCAGCTTAGTTGGAGGAGAGACCCAGTACTTC,CASSLVGGETQYF
.,TRBV4-2,.,TRBJ1-3,TGTGCCAGCAGCCAAGATCGCGAAAGTGGAAACACCATATATTTT,CASSQDRESGNTIYF
few,TRBV7-7,.,TRBJ2-5,TGTGCTAGCAGCCCCGGGGGGCGTGAGACCCAGTACTTC,CASSPGGRETQYF
.,TRBV2,.,TRBJ2-7,TGTGCTCAGGGGCGCTCAGAAAACGAGCAGTACTTC,CAQGRSENEQYF
few,TRBV7-9,TRBD1,TRBJ1-1,TGTGCCAGCAGCGACAGGGCGAACACTGAAGCTTTCTTT,CASSDRANTEAFF
.,TRBV11-2,.,TRBJ2-3,TGTGCCAGCAGCTTAGCGGTCCCCACAGATACGCAGTATTTT,CASSLAVPTDTQYF
.,TRBV10-1,.,TRBJ2-6,TGCGCCAGCAGTCCCCCCTGGCGGTCTGGGGCCAACGTCCTGACTTTC,CASSPPWRSGANVLTF
.,TRBV29-1,.,TRBJ2-5,TGCAGCGTGGTCGACAGACTTCAAGAGACCCAGTACTTC,CSVVDRLQETQYF
.,TRBV19,.,TRBJ1-5,TGTGCCAGTAAAGCCAATAGCAATCAGCCCCAGCATTTT,CASKANSNQPQHF
.,TRBV5-4,TRBD2,TRBJ2-5,TGTGCCAGCAGCTTCAGACTAGCGGGAGAGACCCAGTACTTC,CASSFRLAGETQYF
.,TRBV7-9,.,TRBJ2-7,TGTGCCAGCAGCTTATACAGGTCCCACGAGCAGTACTTC,CASSLYRSHEQYF
few,TRBV30,.,TRBJ1-3,TGTGCCTGGAGTGTGGGGCAGGCTGGAAACACCATATATTTT,CAWSVGQAGNTIYF
.,TRBV11-2,TRBD2,TRBJ2-7,TGTGCCAGCAGCTTAGGAGCGGGAGGGCCTCAGTACGAGCAGTACTTC,CASSLGAGGPQYEQYF
few,TRBV6-4,TRBD2,TRBJ2-1,TGTGCCAGCAGTGGGACTAGCGGCTCCTACAATGAGCAGTTCTTC,CASSGTSGSYNEQFF
.,TRBV7-9,TRBD2,TRBJ2-1,TGTGCCAGCAGCCATAGCGGGAGGGGGTTATGGAATGAGCAGTTCTTC,CASSHSGRGLWNEQFF
.,TRBV2,TRBD2,TRBJ2-1,TGTGCCAGCAGTGGCAGCGGGGGGCACATTAATGAGCAGTTCTTC,CASSGSGGHINEQFF
.,TRBV10-1,.,TRBJ2-7,TGCGCCAGCAGTGAGTCCAGGACAGCCCGAGGGTACGAGCAGTACTTC,CASSESRTARGYEQYF
.,TRBV9,TRBD2,TRBJ2-5,TGTGCCAGCAGCGGGGGACTAGCGTCGAAAGAGACCCAGTACTTC,CASSGGLASKETQYF
.,TRBV6-1,TRBD1,TRBJ1-5,TGTGCCAGCAGTTGGACAGGGAGCAATCAGCCCCAGCATTTT,CASSWTGSNQPQHF
.,TRBV5-6,TRBD1,TRBJ1-2,TGTGCCAGCAGCCCGACAGGGATTGGCTACACCTTC,CASSPTGIGYTF
.,TRBV4-1,.,TRBJ1-4,TGCGCCAGCAGACTGCAGGGCGGCAATGAAAAACTGTTTTTT,CASRLQGGNEKLFF
few,TRBV28,TRBD1,TRBJ1-4,TGTGCCAGCAGGGGTGGGGACAGGACTAATGAAAAACTGTTTTTT,CASRGGDRTNEKLFF
.,TRBV18,TRBD1,TRBJ1-1,TGTGCCAGCTCACCCTCCGGGACAGGAAACACTGAAGCTTTCTTT,CASSPSGTGNTEAFF
.,TRBV7-2,TRBD2,TRBJ2-1,TGTGCCAGCAGCCCCCCGGGACTAGCGGTCTACAATGAGCAGTTCTTC,CASSPPGLAVYNEQFF
.,TRBV27,.,TRBJ1-2,TGTGCCAGCAGTCCCTCCATTCTGGGAGGCTATGGCTACACCTTC,CASSPSILGGYGYTF
few,TRBV19,.,TRBJ2-7,TGTGCCAGTAGTACCAGAGGGGGTCTCGACGAGCAGTACTTC,CASSTRGGLDEQYF
.,TRBV6-1,.,TRBJ2-3,TGTGCCAGCAGGGACGGGACATATACGCAGTATTTT,CASRDGTYTQYF
.,TRBV19,.,TRBJ2-3,TGTGCCAGTAGTATAGGCGGGGGCCCAGGGGATACGCAGTATTTT,CASSIGGGPGDTQYF
.,TRBV10-2,TRBD2,TRBJ2-1,TGCGCCAGCCGACTGACTAGCGGGAGCTACAATGAGCAGTTCTTC,CASRLTSGSYNEQFF
few,TRBV4-1,TRBD2,TRBJ2-5,TGCGCCAGCAGCCAAGGAACGGGAGGAGAGACCCAGTACTTC,CASSQGTGGETQYF
.,TRBV6-5,TRBD2,TRBJ2-7,TGTGCCAGCAGGACTAGCGGGGCCTACGAGCAGTACTTC,CASRTSGAYEQYF
.,TRBV6-5,.,TRBJ1-4,TGTGCCAGCAGTGAAAGCCGACGGCGGGAAAAACTGTTTTTT,CASSESRRREKLFF
.,TRBV10-2,TRBD2,TRBJ2-3,TGCGCCAGCAGTGAGGGTAGCGGGACGCAGTATTTT,CASSEGSGTQYF
.,TRBV2,.,TRBJ1-2,TGTGCCAGCAGTGATGAGGTTTATGGCTACACCTTC,CASSDEVYGYTF